The clone carrying this T cell receptor beta chain was counted once. Its antigen is as yet unknown. These data come from a study of T cell responses to AZD1222 COVID-19 vaccine. Study-wide context: Second doses that came at about 4 or about 12 weeks were put together. Study outcomes and limitations: Spike-specific TCR breadth rose after two AZD1222 doses, and depth rose as well. Spike-wide vaccine-associated CD4 TCRs dominated at 160-218 and 743-854. The donors showed a predominance of white British ancestry and of females, with possible underestimation of clonal diversity.

Using immunoSEQ multiplex PCR, the repertoire was profiled, and TCRdb retains in-frame clones only, with some absent. This table holds 100,000 to 150,000 clones, over 75% found once. Germline V gives CDR1 KGHDR, CDR2 SFDVKD. With 3 bases removed from V and 4 bases from J, the gap between germline ends came to 15 bases. The CDR3 is 16 residues long. This TCR came from an adult in good health. The chain carries TRBV24-1 and TRBJ2-1; a weak D match, TRBD2 (5 bases). Sequencing used peripheral blood, obtained on day 0 of AZD1222 vaccination. In nucleotides, the CDR3 is TGTGCCACCAGTGATCCACCTGGGGTAGCGTACAATGAGCAGTTCTTC. The encoded protein is CATSDPPGVAYNEQFF.